The rows below give T cell receptor beta chains drawn from one sample of a study of a mutant IDH1 vaccine in newly diagnosed glioma. Produced via immunoSEQ multiplex PCR; TCRdb's table is partial and in-frame only. The table lists roughly 50,000 clones, over 70% of them singletons. These receptors lack a known antigen. The sequences come from PBMCs, collected from a glioma patient whose treatment included an IDH1 peptide vaccine. Receptor source: a young man with glioma. The CDR3 runs from the conserved cysteine through the conserved F or W.

V gene: TRBV6-1; CDR3 protein: CASSEAYGGHEAFF
V gene: TRBV14; CDR3 protein: CASSRTRPTNEKLFF
V gene: TRBV7-9; CDR3 protein: CASSLDQGATEKLFF
V gene: TRBV19; CDR3 protein: CASSDRGSANEKLFF
V gene: TRBV2; CDR3 protein: CASERARTTTGELFF
V gene: TRBV2; CDR3 protein: CASRRLAGDLGQFF
V gene: TRBV2; CDR3 protein: CASSDRDNSPLHF
V gene: TRBV7-6; CDR3 protein: CASSLGAGSSYEQYF
V gene: TRBV6-5; CDR3 protein: CASRSPITGGQGYTF
V gene: TRBV5-8; CDR3 protein: CASSLGQGTYEQFF
V gene: TRBV27; CDR3 protein: CASSPRDSPYEQYF
V gene: TRBV27; CDR3 protein: CASSLFGQGAPDYGYTF
V gene: TRBV12-5; CDR3 protein: CASGSNEEAFF
V gene: TRBV14; CDR3 protein: CASSSQPNTEAFF
V gene: TRBV27; CDR3 protein: CASTEDGGADTQYF
V gene: TRBV6-5; CDR3 protein: CASSQGQNTEAFF
V gene: TRBV6-5; CDR3 protein: CASSYYGTVNSPLHF
V gene: TRBV19; CDR3 protein: CASGQGRMQTQYF
V gene: TRBV5-1; CDR3 protein: CASSLTQGISTDTQYF
V gene: TRBV27; CDR3 protein: CASSGWTGGSGANVLTF
V gene: TRBV11-2; CDR3 protein: CASSPRRVQSTNEKLFF
V gene: TRBV29-1; CDR3 protein: CSVVTWSGGNEQFF
V gene: TRBV30; CDR3 protein: CAWRENYGYTF
V gene: TRBV29-1; CDR3 protein: CSVEERQIMNTEAFF
V gene: TRBV18; CDR3 protein: CASSPGQYDNSPLHF
V gene: TRBV2; CDR3 protein: CASSRGTGTGRRTEAFF
V gene: TRBV6-5; CDR3 protein: CASCSTLDNEQFF
V gene: TRBV5-1; CDR3 protein: CASSPTGQDNSPLHF
V gene: TRBV10-2; CDR3 protein: CASSWDRLNYGYTF
V gene: TRBV19; CDR3 protein: CASSATVPTNEKLFF
V gene: TRBV7-2; CDR3 protein: CASSWDYLLGTQYF
V gene: TRBV5-6; CDR3 protein: CASSADDYGYTF
V gene: TRBV6-1; CDR3 protein: CASSAVQGRGYTF
V gene: TRBV11-2; CDR3 protein: CASSSRGGLSYNEQFF
V gene: TRBV28; CDR3 protein: CASSLADWLSYEQYF
V gene: TRBV7-9; CDR3 protein: CASSPGGAAYEQYF
V gene: TRBV7-9; CDR3 protein: CASSFSGGKTEAFF
V gene: TRBV7-9; CDR3 protein: CASSLAEGGQPQHF
V gene: TRBV14; CDR3 protein: CASSQMWDREHEQFF
V gene: TRBV2; CDR3 protein: CASIISRQGSGETQYF
V gene: TRBV5-4; CDR3 protein: CASSVQEKLFF
V gene: TRBV28; CDR3 protein: CASSLWEGGYTF
V gene: TRBV19; CDR3 protein: CASSIGRSGANVLTF
V gene: TRBV2; CDR3 protein: CASTEMGQGRTDTQYF
V gene: TRBV7-2; CDR3 protein: CASSWLGRNTEAFF
V gene: TRBV7-2; CDR3 protein: CASSLALAGLGETQYF
V gene: TRBV9; CDR3 protein: CASSVGGTGQETQYF
V gene: TRBV5-6; CDR3 protein: CASRGYSRTAEAFF
V gene: TRBV4-1; CDR3 protein: CASSQAPLRQLYNEQFF
V gene: TRBV6-5; CDR3 protein: CASSLGQLRYGYTF
V gene: TRBV10-3; CDR3 protein: CAISERQRSTDTQYF
V gene: TRBV2; CDR3 protein: CASMGSFYTEAFF
V gene: TRBV7-9; CDR3 protein: CASSDRQYQAKNIQYF
V gene: TRBV7-8; CDR3 protein: CASSLDKGYTEAFF
V gene: TRBV5-1; CDR3 protein: CASGRDTSYEQYF
V gene: TRBV10-1; CDR3 protein: CASSESMDRVSGYTF
V gene: TRBV2; CDR3 protein: CASSGQGANTGELFF
V gene: TRBV4-1; CDR3 protein: CASSQLSGYPYEQYF